Listed here are 32 T cell receptor beta chains from one sample, sequenced in a study of OX40 agonist ivuxolimab in advanced cancers. Assay: immunoSEQ multiplex PCR; the TCRdb copy retains only in-frame clones and omits some. This sample has 75,000 to 80,000 clones, with around four fifths found just once. The starting material was CD4+ or CD8+ T cells sorted from blood, obtained in a trial of the OX40 agonist ivuxolimab. Every receptor here comes from an adult with an advanced solid tumor such as melanoma, head and neck, liver or kidney cancer.

The chain combines TRBV5-1 with TRBJ2-7; D perhaps matches TRBD1 (5 bases). The germline CDR1 and CDR2 sequences are SGHRS and YFSETQ. Trimming removed 1 base at V and 0 bases at J, with 8 bases between. CDR3 length equals 14 residues. The CDR3 spells CASSLQGYSYEQYF. CDR3 bases: TGCGCCAGCAGCTTGCAGGGATACTCCTACGAGCAGTACTTC.

This clone was seen only once. The CDR3 region is CASSLRETGNTIYF. Here the CDR3 DNA reads TGTGCCAGCAGCTTAAGGGAAACTGGAAACACCATATATTTT. The chain is built from TRBV7-9 and TRBJ1-3; D remains unclear. This CDR3 region has 14 residues. Trimming stripped 2 bases from V and 2 bases from J, with 7 bases between. Germline-derived CDR1 and CDR2 are SEHNR and FQNEAQ (reference sequence).

The chain recombines TRBV19 with TRBJ1-1; unclear D gene. The ends were cut back, 3 bases at V and 3 bases at J, with 20 bases in the middle. This CDR3 has 17 residues. Germline V gives CDR1 LNHDA, CDR2 SQIVND (reference sequence). The CDR3 sequence is CASSILKGRGKDTEAFF. The CDR3 DNA reads as TGTGCCAGTAGTATCTTGAAGGGTCGGGGAAAGGACACTGAAGCTTTCTTT.

This sequence joins TRBV11-2 and TRBJ2-2; no definite D call. The CDR3 consists of 14 residues. CDR1 is SGHAT, CDR2 FQNNGV, per germline. Trimming shortened V by 2 bases and J by 6 bases, and 10 bases separated the two germline ends. The CDR3 loop reads CASSLYADAGELFF. The CDR3 DNA follows: TGTGCCAGCAGCTTATACGCGGACGCCGGGGAGCTGTTTTTT.

V usage is TRBV5-1 and J usage is TRBJ1-4, with D perhaps matching TRBD1 (5 bases). CDR1 is SGHRS, CDR2 YFSETQ, per germline. The CDR3 loop spans 15 amino acids. V lost 8 bases, J lost 0 bases, and 14 bases lay in between. CDR3: CASSPGGATNEKLFF. DNA for the CDR3: TGCGCCAGTAGCCCGGGGGGTGCAACTAATGAAAAACTGTTTTTT.

This clone is a singleton in its sample. V and J are TRBV7-2 and TRBJ2-1; D gene ambiguous. CDR3 length equals 13 residues. Per germline, CDR1 SGHTA and CDR2 FQGNSA. V lost 4 bases and J 9 bases, leaving 13 bases between the germline ends. This chain's CDR3 is CASSSQLPSEQFF. In DNA, the CDR3 is TGTGCCAGCAGCTCCCAACTCCCAAGTGAGCAGTTCTTC.

This clone was seen a handful of times. The chain recombines TRBV27 with TRBJ2-7; no firm D call. CDR3 size: 12 residues. V gave up 6 bases and J gave up 0 bases, with 6 bases separating them. Germline CDR1 reads MNHEY; CDR2 reads SMNVEV (reference sequence). The CDR3 is CASRRSSYEQYF. Here the CDR3 DNA reads TGTGCCAGCAGAAGGAGCTCCTACGAGCAGTACTTC.

The rearrangement links TRBV19 to TRBJ1-6; D gene uncertain. Germline values: CDR1 LNHDA, CDR2 SQIVND (reference sequence). This CDR3 contains 13 residues. V lost 6 bases and J 8 bases, leaving 11 bases between the germline ends. The DNA of the CDR3 is TGTGCCAGTAGATCACCTGGGGATTCACCCCTCCACTTT. Amino acids: CASRSPGDSPLHF.

This clone occurred once. The chain joins TRBV5-1 to TRBJ1-1; D possibly corresponds to TRBD1 (5 bases). The V and J ends lost 0 bases and 3 bases respectively, with 12 bases between them. Germline assignment: CDR1 SGHRS and CDR2 YFSETQ. The CDR3 is made up of 15 amino acids. CDR3 loop: CASSLGQGWDTEAFF. The CDR3 bases are TGCGCCAGCAGCTTGGGCCAGGGTTGGGACACTGAAGCTTTCTTT.

This clone was found a few times. This rearrangement joins TRBV7-3 to TRBJ2-7; 8 bases are a match to TRBD1. The V and J ends lost 1 base and 2 bases, in that order; junction bases with no gene match: 4. CDR1 SGHTA and CDR2 FQGTGA come from the germline V gene. The CDR3 is made up of 15 amino acids. The CDR3 is CASSLNPGQAYEQYF. The CDR3 DNA sequence: TGTGCCAGCAGCTTAAACCCGGGACAGGCCTACGAGCAGTACTTC.

The genes are TRBV11-2 and TRBJ2-3, with 7 bases aligning to TRBD2. Germline V gene lookup returns CDR1 SGHAT and CDR2 FQNNGV. V lost 6 bases, J lost 2 bases, and 5 bases stayed unmatched. This CDR3 is built from 14 residues. The CDR3 reads CASRPSGNTDTQYF. In DNA, the CDR3 is TGTGCCAGCAGACCAAGCGGGAACACAGATACGCAGTATTTT.

Only a few counts were recorded for this clone. CDR3 in DNA: TGTGCCAGCAGCTTGAAGGCTGAAGCTTTCTTT. This translates into CASSLKAEAFF. The V and J genes are TRBV5-4 and TRBJ1-1; no firm D call. Trimming took 1 base from V and 6 from J, leaving 4 bases between them. Germline V CDR1 and CDR2: SGHNT, YYREEE (reference sequence). The CDR3 sequence is 11 residues long.

V is TRBV9 and J is TRBJ2-2, with a tentative D call TRBD1 (6 bases). V lost 4 bases to trimming and J lost 7 bases, with 11 bases between them. There are 13 residues in the CDR3. CDR1 and CDR2 from the germline V gene are SGDLS and YYNGEE. The CDR3 reads CASSTGQLGELFF. DNA of the CDR3: TGTGCCAGCAGCACCGGACAGCTCGGGGAGCTGTTTTTT.

The chain joins TRBV19 to TRBJ1-2; 10 positions match TRBD1. This CDR3 has 13 residues. Germline values: CDR1 LNHDA, CDR2 SQIVND (reference sequence). The junction had 3 bases not matched to a gene; V was cut back by 7 bases and J by 4 bases. In DNA, the CDR3 is TGTGCCAGTATGGACAGGGGGACCTATGGCTACACCTTC. This sequence encodes CASMDRGTYGYTF.

This clone showed up just once. The CDR3 sequence is CASSQGPGKKQYF. The CDR3 nucleotides are TGCGCCAGCAGCCAAGGCCCGGGTAAGAAGCAGTATTTT. The chain links TRBV4-3 to TRBJ2-3; D not certain. The V and J ends lost 1 base and 11 bases respectively, with 13 bases between them. The germline CDR1 and CDR2 sequences are LGHNA and YSLEER. The CDR3 runs to 13 residues.

V is TRBV28 and J is TRBJ1-2, with D hard to call. The CDR3 spans 11 residues. The germline V gene has CDR1 MDHEN and CDR2 SYDVKM. V was shortened by 2 bases and J by 2 bases, with 0 bases between the two germline ends. The CDR3 DNA reads as TGTGCCAGCAGTTTAAACTATGGCTACACCTTC. Translated, it gives CASSLNYGYTF.

The chain couples TRBV9 to TRBJ1-1; a weak D match, TRBD1 (5 bases). V gave up 2 bases and J gave up 0 bases, with 8 bases separating them. CDR1 SGDLS and CDR2 YYNGEE come from the germline V gene. This CDR3 has 14 amino acids. The DNA of the CDR3 is TGTGCCAGCAGCGTGGGGCCCTTGAACACTGAAGCTTTCTTT. Its translation: CASSVGPLNTEAFF. Supplemented by reference TRBV9 and TRBJ1-1, the full variable domain reads DSGVTQTPKHLITATGQRVTLRCSPRSGDLSVYWYQQSLDQGLQFLIQYYNGEERAKGNILERFSAQQFPDLHSELNLSSLELGDSALYFCASSVGPLNTEAFFGQGTRLTVV.

This clone was recorded once. The genes are TRBV18 and TRBJ1-2; D may be TRBD1 (6 bases). The ends were cut back, 2 bases at V and 3 bases at J, with 13 bases in the middle. Germline CDR1 is KGHSH and CDR2 is LQKENI. This CDR3 is built from 15 residues. Here the CDR3 DNA reads TGTGCCAGCTCACCAGGACAGACTTCAGACTATGGCTACACCTTC. It translates to CASSPGQTSDYGYTF.

The genes are TRBV2 and TRBJ2-1, with D unresolved. V was cut by 2 bases and J by 0 bases, with 8 bases left in between. Looked up from germline, CDR1 is SNHLY and CDR2 is FYNNEI. The CDR3 runs to 15 residues. The DNA for the CDR3 is TGTGCCAGCAGTGAACAGCCGAACTCCTACAATGAGCAGTTCTTC. It is translated as CASSEQPNSYNEQFF.

The rearrangement joins TRBV28 to TRBJ1-3; no clear D gene. V lost 5 bases to trimming and J lost 1 base, with 12 bases between them. The CDR3 has 15 residues. Germline values: CDR1 MDHEN, CDR2 SYDVKM. The CDR3 DNA is TGTGCCAGCAGTCTCGCCCCGCTATCTGGAAACACCATATATTTT. This sequence encodes CASSLAPLSGNTIYF. Full variable domain (outside the CDR3, taken from reference TRBV28 and TRBJ1-3): DVKVTQSSRYLVKRTGEKVFLECVQDMDHENMFWYRQDPGLGLRLIYFSYDVKMKEKGDIPEGYSVSREKKERFSLILESASTNQTSMYLCASSLAPLSGNTIYFGEGSWLTVV.

The rearrangement uses TRBV5-5 and TRBJ2-3; 15 positions match TRBD2. CDR3 size: 16 residues. Per the germline V gene, CDR1 is SGHKS and CDR2 is YYEKEE (reference sequence). V shed 5 bases, J shed 6 bases, and the junction held 7 bases outside the gene matches. Here the CDR3 DNA reads TGTGCCAGCAGACCTGGACTAGCGGGGGGGCGTGATACGCAGTATTTT. It specifies CASRPGLAGGRDTQYF.

This clone was recorded a few times. CDR3 bases: TGTGCCAGCAGCGTAATAACAGGGGATACTGAAGCTTTCTTT. Protein sequence: CASSVITGDTEAFF. V is TRBV9 and J is TRBJ1-1; 7 bases align to TRBD1. The CDR3 loop spans 14 amino acids. Looked up from germline, CDR1 is SGDLS and CDR2 is YYNGEE. Trimming cost V 1 base and J 5 bases; bases outside gene matches: 5. The variable domain in full, completed from reference TRBV9 and TRBJ1-1, reads DSGVTQTPKHLITATGQRVTLRCSPRSGDLSVYWYQQSLDQGLQFLIQYYNGEERAKGNILERFSAQQFPDLHSELNLSSLELGDSALYFCASSVITGDTEAFFGQGTRLTVV.

This rearrangement joins TRBV6-6 to TRBJ1-5; D ambiguous. Germline V lookup: CDR1 MNHNY, CDR2 SVGAGI (reference sequence). Trimming shortened V by 7 bases and J by 7 bases, and 17 bases separated the two germline ends. The CDR3 covers 14 residues. CDR3 residues: CASTMLAGGQPQHF. DNA of the CDR3: TGTGCCAGCACCATGCTAGCCGGTGGACAGCCCCAGCATTTT.

CDR3 residues: CSVLAGGKDTQYF. DNA for the CDR3: TGCAGCGTTCTGGCGGGAGGGAAAGATACGCAGTATTTT. V usage is TRBV29-1 and J usage is TRBJ2-3; 9 bases match TRBD2. This CDR3 comprises 13 residues. The junction had 5 bases not matched to a gene; V was cut back by 5 bases and J by 5 bases. Germline CDR1 and CDR2: SQVTM and ANQGSEA.

This clone was observed many times. This rearrangement joins TRBV19 to TRBJ2-7; 9 bases are shared with TRBD2. Looked up from germline, CDR1 is LNHDA and CDR2 is SQIVND (reference sequence). The CDR3 covers 16 residues. With 2 bases clipped from V and 0 bases from J, the junction kept 5 bases outside the gene matches. The CDR3 region has the DNA TGTGCCAGTAGTATAACTCCAGCGGGAGGCTCCTACGAGCAGTACTTC. This encodes CASSITPAGGSYEQYF.

This rearrangement joins TRBV30 to TRBJ2-3, with D maybe TRBD2 (6 bases). This CDR3 has 14 amino acids. Germline CDR1 reads GTSNPN; CDR2 reads SVGIG (reference sequence). V was pared by 2 bases and J by 1 base, with 10 bases between. The CDR3 DNA sequence: TGTGCCTGGAGTTCGGGGGAGGGCACAGATACGCAGTATTTT. It specifies CAWSSGEGTDTQYF.

The chain recombines TRBV29-1 with TRBJ2-3, with 9 nucleotides matching TRBD2. Germline lookup yields CDR1 SQVTM and CDR2 ANQGSEA. The V segment lost 4 bases and the J segment 1 base; nucleotides outside the gene matches: 3. The CDR3 is 14 residues long. The CDR3 coding sequence is TGCAGCGTTGGGTCTAGCGGGGGCACAGATACGCAGTATTTT. Residues: CSVGSSGGTDTQYF.

The rearrangement uses TRBV10-3 and TRBJ2-7, with 11 bases matching TRBD1. Germline V gene lookup returns CDR1 ENHRY and CDR2 SYGVKD. CDR3 length equals 17 residues. Germline trimming cut 5 bases from V and 2 bases from J; bases unmatched to any gene: 11. The CDR3 DNA is TGTGCCATCAGTACAACCGGGACAGGGGGGTCTACCTACGAGCAGTACTTC. Protein: CAISTTGTGGSTYEQYF.

Comment on this clone: Other DNA sequences in the sample encode the same CDR3. The chain couples TRBV18 to TRBJ2-6; a possible D gene is TRBD1 (5 bases). From germline, CDR1 is KGHSH and CDR2 LQKENI. This CDR3 has 15 amino acids. The V end lost 6 bases, the J end lost 4 bases, and 13 bases lay between the germline ends. The CDR3 bases are TGTGCCAGCTCCTCCAGGGCCTCGGGGGCCAACGTCCTGACTTTC. Encoded protein: CASSSRASGANVLTF.

The chain joins TRBV21-1 to TRBJ2-7; the D segment call TRBD2 is taken from the table without a DNA check. TRBV21-1 corresponds to a pseudogene. This CDR3 spans 16 amino acids. CDR3 sequence (DNA): TGTGCCAGCAGCCCCCTTAGCGGGAGGATCGCCCACGAGCAGTACTTC. Its translation is CASSPLSGRIAHEQYF.

The J gene is TRBJ1-5, the V gene TRBV2; no definite D call. This CDR3 has 18 amino acids. The V end lost 2 bases, the J end lost 0 bases, and 17 bases lay between the germline ends. Germline V CDR1 and CDR2: SNHLY, FYNNEI. The CDR3 is CASSESQASFYSNQPQHF. In DNA, the CDR3 is TGTGCCAGCAGTGAAAGTCAGGCAAGTTTTTATAGCAATCAGCCCCAGCATTTT.

The chain has TRBV7-3 and TRBJ2-3, with a weak D call TRBD2 (5 bases). The CDR3 covers 13 residues. Germline loops: CDR1 SGHTA, CDR2 FQGTGA. Trimming cost V 4 bases and J 6 bases, with 11 bases left between them. CDR3 sequence: CASSSQTGDTQYF. Written as DNA, the CDR3 is TGTGCCAGCAGCTCCCAGACGGGGGATACGCAGTATTTT.